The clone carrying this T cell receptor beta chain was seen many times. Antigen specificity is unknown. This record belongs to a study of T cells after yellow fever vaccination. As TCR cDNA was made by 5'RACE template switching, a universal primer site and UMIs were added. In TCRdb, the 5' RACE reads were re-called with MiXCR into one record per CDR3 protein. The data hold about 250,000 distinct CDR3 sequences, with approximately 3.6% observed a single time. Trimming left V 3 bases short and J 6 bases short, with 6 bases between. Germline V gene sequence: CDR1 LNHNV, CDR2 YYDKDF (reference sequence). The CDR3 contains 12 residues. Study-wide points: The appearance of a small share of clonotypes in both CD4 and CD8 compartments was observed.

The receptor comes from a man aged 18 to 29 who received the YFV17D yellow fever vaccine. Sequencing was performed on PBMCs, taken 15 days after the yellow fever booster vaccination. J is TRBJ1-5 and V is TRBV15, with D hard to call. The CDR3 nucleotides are TGTGCCACCAGCAGCCTTAGTCAGCCCCAGCATTTT. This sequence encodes CATSSLSQPQHF.